Shown below are 12 T cell receptor beta chains from a single sample sequenced in a study of T cell repertoires in cytomegalovirus infection. These TCRs are of unknown antigen specificity. TCRdb redid the calling of the reads with MiXCR, one entry per CDR3 protein. The sample records more than 95,000 distinct CDR3 sequences, over 25% being singletons. Here the sequenced sample was CD8+ T cells from cultured PBMCs, taken from culture after CMV antigen stimulation. Receptor source: a human donor in good health (CMV status not recorded). Some clones in this sample may be carry-over from other donors' samples.

The V call is TRBV29-1, the J call TRBJ2-5; D is undetermined. Germline-derived CDR1 and CDR2 are SQVTM and ANQGSEA. With 4 bases removed from V and 5 bases from J, the gap between germline ends came to 20 bases. The CDR3 runs to 15 residues. The CDR3 bases are TGCAGCGTTGTTTTGCAGAGCCTCCCTGGGGAGACCCAGTACTTC. Encoded protein: CSVVLQSLPGETQYF.

This clonotype came up a few times. The chain recombines TRBV4-1 with TRBJ2-1; D might be TRBD1 or TRBD2, each matching 5 bases. The germline V and J ends were trimmed by 1 base and 9 bases, with 16 bases remaining between them. Looked up from germline, CDR1 is MGHRA and CDR2 is YSYEKL. The CDR3 contains 15 residues. As DNA, the CDR3 is TGCGCCAGCAGCCAAGGGGACGGTGCGCATCGTGAGCAGTTCTTC. This codes for CASSQGDGAHREQFF.

This clonotype was observed a few times. The rearrangement joins TRBV24-1 to TRBJ2-7; possibly TRBD1 or TRBD2 for D (5 bases each). This CDR3 has 12 amino acids. The germline V and J ends were trimmed by 3 bases and 6 bases, with 8 bases remaining between them. CDR1 is KGHDR and CDR2 is SFDVKD in the germline V gene. The CDR3 DNA sequence: TGTGCCACCAGTGATAGGGACCGCGAGCAGTACTTC. This codes for CATSDRDREQYF.

The chain has TRBV5-6 and TRBJ1-1; D possibly corresponds to TRBD1 (5 bases). V lost 9 bases and J lost 4, with 16 bases in between. This CDR3 region has 13 residues. The germline V gene encodes CDR1 SGHDT and CDR2 YYEEEE. CDR3 coding DNA: TGTGCCACCCGAGATACAGGAGCCACTGAAGCTTTCTTT. Translated: CATRDTGATEAFF. The entire variable domain, with the rest obtained from reference TRBV5-6 and TRBJ1-1, is as follows: DAGVTQSPTHLIKTRGQQVTLRCSPKSGHDTVSWYQQALGQGPQFIFQYYEEEERQRGNFPDRFSGHQFPNYSSELNVNALLLGDSALYLCATRDTGATEAFFGQGTRLTVV.

This clonotype was seen repeatedly, ten times or more. The chain couples TRBV20-1 to TRBJ1-2; D gene unclear. Germline V lookup: CDR1 DFQATT, CDR2 SNEGSKA (reference sequence). Trimming cost V 1 base and J 4 bases, with 13 bases left between them. CDR3 length: 14 amino acids. CDR3: CSARVRDLLYGYTF. The CDR3 DNA reads as TGCAGTGCTAGAGTAAGAGACCTACTCTATGGCTACACCTTC.

The V call is TRBV6-5, the J call TRBJ2-5; maybe TRBD1 (6 bases). Trimming pared 2 bases from V and 5 bases from J, leaving 18 bases between. Per germline, CDR1 MNHEY and CDR2 SVGAGI. The CDR3 totals 16 residues. CDR3 sequence (DNA): TGTGCCAGCAGTTACGGGTTCGGGACAACCGGGGAGACCCAGTACTTC. Encoded protein: CASSYGFGTTGETQYF.

The V gene is TRBV5-1, the J gene TRBJ2-1, with 8 bases fitting TRBD1. CDR1 and CDR2 (germline): SGHRS, YFSETQ. With V trimmed by 4 bases and J by 3 bases, 9 bases remained unmatched. This CDR3 has 16 residues. In DNA form, the CDR3 reads TGCGCCAGCAGCGGACGCCGGACAGGGTACTACAATGAGCAGTTCTTC. Amino acid sequence: CASSGRRTGYYNEQFF.

The J gene is TRBJ2-6, the V gene TRBV25-1; unclear D gene. Germline V CDR1 and CDR2: MGHDK, SYGVNS. The V gene lost 8 bases and the J gene lost 0 bases, with 17 bases spanning the gap. CDR3 length: 17 amino acids. Here the CDR3 DNA reads TGTGCCAGCGCAGGACCTTACGGATACTCTGGGGCCAACGTCCTGACTTTC. The encoded protein is CASAGPYGYSGANVLTF.

The gene calls are TRBV13 and TRBJ2-2; maybe TRBD2 (5 bases). The CDR3 contains 19 residues. Deletions cut 0 bases from V and 0 bases from J, with 17 bases between. The V gene's germline CDR1 is PRHDT and CDR2 FYEKMQ (reference sequence). As DNA, the CDR3 is TGTGCCAGCAGCTTAGGCCTAATTACGGGGTTCGCGAACACCGGGGAGCTGTTTTTT. Encoded protein: CASSLGLITGFANTGELFF. Variable domain in full (rest from reference TRBV13 and TRBJ2-2): AAGVIQSPRHLIKEKRETATLKCYPIPRHDTVYWYQQGPGQDPQFLISFYEKMQSDKGSIPDRFSAQQFSDYHSELNMSSLELGDSALYFCASSLGLITGFANTGELFFGEGSRLTVL.

The V and J genes are TRBV2 and TRBJ1-2; D gene ambiguous. The germline gives CDR1 SNHLY, CDR2 FYNNEI. The CDR3 has 12 amino acids. V gave up 4 bases and J gave up 4 bases, with 7 bases separating them. The CDR3 reads CASSGRRYGYTF. CDR3 in DNA: TGTGCCAGCAGTGGGCGTCGCTATGGCTACACCTTC.

This clonotype showed up many times. This sequence joins TRBV7-2 and TRBJ1-5; a weak D match, TRBD1 (5 bases). V dropped 7 bases and J dropped 5 bases, with 24 bases sitting between them. The CDR3 sequence is 17 residues long. From germline, CDR1 is SGHTA and CDR2 FQGNSA. The CDR3 coding sequence is TGTGCCAGCACCCTAAGTCCCGCGGGGGGGTACGATCAGCCCCAGCATTTT. Translation: CASTLSPAGGYDQPQHF.

On this clonotype: Compared with germline, one end of the junction differs, possibly owing to a read error. The V gene is TRBV4-1, the J gene TRBJ2-1; a possible D gene is TRBD2 (9 bases). The CDR3 is 16 amino acids. CDR1 MGHRA and CDR2 YSYEKL come from the germline V gene. The CDR3 reads CASSSRGRGGKYEQFF. CDR3 coding DNA: TGTGCCAGCAGCTCCAGGGGGCGGGGGGGGAAGTATGAGCAGTTCTTC.